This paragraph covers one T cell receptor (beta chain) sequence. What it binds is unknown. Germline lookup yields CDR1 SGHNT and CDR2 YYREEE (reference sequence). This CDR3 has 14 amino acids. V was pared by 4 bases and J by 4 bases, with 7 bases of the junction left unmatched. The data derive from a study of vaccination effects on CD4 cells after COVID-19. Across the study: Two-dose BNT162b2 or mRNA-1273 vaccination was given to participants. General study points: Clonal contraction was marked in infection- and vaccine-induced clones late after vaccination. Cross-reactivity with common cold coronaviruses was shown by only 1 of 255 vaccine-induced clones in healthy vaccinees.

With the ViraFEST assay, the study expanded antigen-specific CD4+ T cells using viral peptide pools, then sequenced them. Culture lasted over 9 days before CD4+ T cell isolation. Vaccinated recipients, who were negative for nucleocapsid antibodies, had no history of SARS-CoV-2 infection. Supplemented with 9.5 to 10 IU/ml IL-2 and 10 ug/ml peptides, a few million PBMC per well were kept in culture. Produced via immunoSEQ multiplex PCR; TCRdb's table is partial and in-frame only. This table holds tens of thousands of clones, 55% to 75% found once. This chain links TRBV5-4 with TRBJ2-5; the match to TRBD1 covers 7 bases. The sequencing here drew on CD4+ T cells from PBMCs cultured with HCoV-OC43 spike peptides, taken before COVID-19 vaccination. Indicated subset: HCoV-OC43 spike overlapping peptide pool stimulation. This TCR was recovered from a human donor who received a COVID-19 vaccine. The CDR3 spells CASSRQGAAETQYF. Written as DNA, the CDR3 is TGTGCCAGCAGCCGACAGGGAGCGGCAGAGACCCAGTACTTC.